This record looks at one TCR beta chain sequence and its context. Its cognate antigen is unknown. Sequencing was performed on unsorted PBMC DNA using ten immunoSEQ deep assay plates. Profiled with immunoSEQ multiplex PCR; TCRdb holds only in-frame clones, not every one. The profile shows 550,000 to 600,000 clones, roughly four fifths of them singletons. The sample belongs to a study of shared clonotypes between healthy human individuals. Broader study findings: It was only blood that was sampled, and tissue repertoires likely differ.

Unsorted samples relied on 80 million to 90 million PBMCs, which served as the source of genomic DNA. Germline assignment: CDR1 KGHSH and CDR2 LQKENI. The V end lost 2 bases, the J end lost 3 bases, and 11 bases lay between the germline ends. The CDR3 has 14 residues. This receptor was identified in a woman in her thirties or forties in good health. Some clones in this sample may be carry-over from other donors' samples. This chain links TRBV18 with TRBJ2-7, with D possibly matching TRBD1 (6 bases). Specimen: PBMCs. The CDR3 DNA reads TGTGCCAGCTCACCAGACCGGGACAACTACGAGCAGTACTTC. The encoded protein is CASSPDRDNYEQYF.